A single sample gave rise to the 22 T cell receptor beta chains below, sequenced in a study of T cells in Graves' hyperthyroidism and ophthalmopathy. The source material, RNA transcripts, was used to amplify TCR beta CDR3 regions. Using the HTBI primer set, a first-round RT-PCR was run on the TCR CDR3. TCRdb re-called the multiplex PCR reads with MiXCR, one entry per CDR3 protein. The data show 300,000 to 450,000 distinct CDR3 sequences, with approximately 13% seen just once and less than 25% held by the top ten. The sequenced material came from blood. These TCRs come from a young man with Graves' hyperthyroidism that later progressed to Graves' ophthalmopathy.

For this clonotype: This could be a read error, since a much larger clone is one nucleotide away. V and J are TRBV12-3 or TRBV12-4 and TRBJ2-5, with 8 bases matching TRBD1. The CDR3 is 15 residues long. With V trimmed by 5 bases and J by 3 bases, 8 bases remained unmatched. The CDR3 loop is CASSLYMTGEETQYF. In DNA, the CDR3 is TGTGCCAGCAGTCTCTATATGACAGGGGAAGAGACCCAGTACTTC.

This clonotype has a handful of counts. The chain links TRBV27 to TRBJ2-3; a possible D gene is TRBD1 (6 bases). Germline V gene lookup returns CDR1 MNHEY and CDR2 SMNVEV (reference sequence). Trimming stripped 8 bases from V and 0 bases from J, with 12 bases between. CDR3 length equals 14 residues. The CDR3 region has the DNA TGTGCCAGCGGGGACACCCCTAGCACAGATACGCAGTATTTT. It translates to CASGDTPSTDTQYF.

Many counts were recorded for this clonotype. The chain joins TRBV11-1 to TRBJ1-1, with a tentative D call TRBD1 (5 bases). The germline CDR1 and CDR2 sequences are SGHAT and FQDESV (reference sequence). V was trimmed by 5 bases and J by 10 bases, leaving 20 bases between them. This CDR3 region has 14 residues. DNA for the CDR3: TGTGCCAGCAGCCCAGGGACGCCGGCACCCGGAGCTTTCTTT. Residues: CASSPGTPAPGAFF.

V usage is TRBV4-1 and J usage is TRBJ1-6; D is undetermined. The CDR3 is 15 amino acids. The V gene's germline CDR1 is MGHRA and CDR2 YSYEKL. The ends were cut back, 0 bases at V and 7 bases at J, with 10 bases in the middle. The DNA for the CDR3 is TGCGCCAGCAGCCAAGATACGGTCTCGAATTCACCCCTCCACTTT. Amino acids: CASSQDTVSNSPLHF.

This clonotype was observed at least ten times. The genes are TRBV12-3 or TRBV12-4 and TRBJ1-6, with D maybe TRBD1 (5 bases). Trimming cost V 6 bases and J 4 bases, with 10 bases left between them. The CDR3 has 14 residues. This CDR3 is CASSRRGYNSPLHF. In DNA form, the CDR3 reads TGTGCCAGCAGCAGGAGGGGTTATAATTCACCCCTCCACTTT.

In this sample, this clonotype turned up once. It may be a read error: a sequence one base away is much more abundant. V is TRBV7-9 and J is TRBJ2-1; D may be TRBD1 (6 bases). The CDR3 contains 16 residues. Germline V lookup: CDR1 SEHNR, CDR2 FQNEAQ (reference sequence). V dropped 6 bases and J dropped 6 bases, with 21 bases sitting between them. The chain's CDR3 is CASRFEGVGRSNEQFF. Here the CDR3 DNA reads TGTGCCAGCAGATTCGAGGGGGTGGGGCGGAGCAATGAGCAGTTCTTC.

This clonotype occurred many times. The CDR3: CASSISSYNEQFF. The CDR3 region has the DNA TGTGCCAGCAGTATTAGCTCCTACAATGAGCAGTTCTTC. This chain joins TRBV6-1 and TRBJ2-1; D is ambiguous. CDR1 is MNHNS and CDR2 is SASEGT in the germline V gene. V shed 5 bases and J shed 0 bases, with 5 bases lying between them. The CDR3 has 13 amino acids.

This clonotype has ten or more counts. The gene calls are TRBV12-3 or TRBV12-4 and TRBJ1-6; D uncertain. There are 12 residues in the CDR3. Trimming took 5 bases from V and 18 from J, leaving 17 bases between them. CDR3 DNA sequence: TGTGCCAGCAGTAGCCGGACCGACGTACCCCACTTT. The encoded protein is CASSSRTDVPHF.

The CDR3 loop reads CASSYVLKGTQYF. For the CDR3, the DNA is TGTGCCAGCAGTTACGTGCTGAAAGGGACCCAGTACTTC. This sequence joins TRBV6-9 and TRBJ2-5; D uncertain. In germline, CDR1 is MNHGY, CDR2 SVAAGI. The CDR3 is 13 residues long. Deletions cut 3 bases from V and 7 bases from J, with 12 bases between.

This clonotype was picked up many times. The chain combines TRBV27 with TRBJ2-1; TRBD2 aligns across 13 bases. CDR1 is MNHEY, CDR2 SMNVEV, per germline (reference sequence). The CDR3 has 16 residues. J was trimmed by 3 bases and V by 6 bases; bases with no gene match: 5. CDR3 sequence (DNA): TGTGCCAGCAGACCTGGACTAGCGGGGGACTACAATGAGCAGTTCTTC. Translating it yields CASRPGLAGDYNEQFF.

For this clonotype: The junction shows a germline mismatch at one end, possibly a read error. This chain uses TRBV11-2 with TRBJ2-1; no reliable D call. CDR3 length: 14 amino acids. CDR1 SGHAT and CDR2 FQNNGV come from the germline V gene. CDR3 sequence: CAGSLVPSSNEQFF. The CDR3 nucleotides read TGTGCCGGCAGCTTAGTTCCGAGTAGCAATGAGCAGTTCTTC.

The rearrangement links TRBV5-1 to TRBJ2-1, with a possible D match to TRBD1 (6 bases). Germline assignment: CDR1 SGHRS and CDR2 YFSETQ. V shed 1 base and J shed 3 bases, with 8 bases lying between them. This CDR3 contains 14 residues. The CDR3 region is CASSLQGYYNEQFF. The CDR3, as DNA: TGCGCCAGCAGCTTGCAGGGGTACTACAATGAGCAGTTCTTC.

This clonotype was seen repeatedly, ten times or more. V is TRBV20-1 and J is TRBJ1-6; D gene unclear. Germline CDR1 is DFQATT and CDR2 is SNEGSKA (reference sequence). Trimming took 0 bases from V and 2 from J, leaving 11 bases between them. This CDR3 is 16 amino acids long. The CDR3 bases are TGCAGTGCTAGAGAAGCCGCTGGGACCTATAATTCACCCCTCCACTTT. Amino acid sequence: CSAREAAGTYNSPLHF.

The chain combines TRBV28 with TRBJ1-2; D perhaps matches TRBD1 (5 bases). The CDR3 sequence is 13 residues long. Germline V gives CDR1 MDHEN, CDR2 SYDVKM. Trimming left V 10 bases short and J 2 bases short, with 14 bases between. CDR3 coding DNA: TGTGCCACCTATACGGGGGGAAACTATGGCTACACCTTC. This translates into CATYTGGNYGYTF.

This clonotype was seen many times. The CDR3 loop is CASSFGTDTQYF. DNA of the CDR3: TGTGCCAGCAGCTTCGGCACAGATACGCAGTATTTT. V usage is TRBV11-2 and J usage is TRBJ2-3; no firm D call. Germline-derived CDR1 and CDR2 are SGHAT and FQNNGV. The CDR3 length is 12 residues. V lost 3 bases, J lost 1 base, and 2 bases lay in between.

This clonotype was picked up many times. The chain couples TRBV10-3 to TRBJ1-5, with D uncertain. This CDR3 has 16 amino acids. The V gene's germline CDR1 is ENHRY and CDR2 SYGVKD. V was trimmed by 1 base and J by 0 bases, leaving 10 bases between them. CDR3 sequence (DNA): TGTGCCATCAGTGAGTATTATTGGAATAGCAATCAGCCCCAGCATTTT. Its protein product is CAISEYYWNSNQPQHF.

This clonotype has ten or more counts. J is TRBJ2-5 and V is TRBV18; D remains unclear. Trimming left V 2 bases short and J 1 base short, with 2 bases between. This CDR3 spans 12 amino acids. CDR1 and CDR2 from the germline V gene are KGHSH and LQKENI. The CDR3 DNA reads as TGTGCCAGCTCACCAACCCAAGAGACCCAGTACTTC. Its translation: CASSPTQETQYF.

This clonotype came up once. V usage is TRBV9 and J usage is TRBJ1-3; perhaps TRBD1 as D (5 bases). Germline CDR1 SGDLS, CDR2 YYNGEE. This CDR3 region has 14 residues. Trimming removed 5 bases from V and 5 bases from J, with 14 bases in between. The CDR3 DNA follows: TGTGCCAGCAGTCGCCAGGGAACTAGAAACACCATATATTTT. Protein sequence: CASSRQGTRNTIYF. The full variable domain, completed using reference TRBV9 and TRBJ1-3, is DSGVTQTPKHLITATGQRVTLRCSPRSGDLSVYWYQQSLDQGLQFLIQYYNGEERAKGNILERFSAQQFPDLHSELNLSSLELGDSALYFCASSRQGTRNTIYFGEGSWLTVV.

This clonotype came up many times. The V call is TRBV5-6, the J call TRBJ1-2; TRBD1 might be the D (6 bases). V was clipped by 0 bases and J by 3 bases, with 12 bases between them. The CDR3 runs 15 residues. Germline V CDR1 and CDR2: SGHDT, YYEEEE. As DNA, the CDR3 is TGTGCCAGCAGCTTGGTCGGGGACAACTACTATGGCTACACCTTC. Translated, it gives CASSLVGDNYYGYTF.

Notes on this clonotype: The CDR3 end shows no conserved phenylalanine or tryptophan, and so a read error is likely. J is TRBJ2-7 and V is TRBV6-1; TRBD2 might be the D (7 bases). V gave up 1 base and J gave up 2 bases, with 15 bases separating them. This CDR3 comprises 16 residues. Per germline, CDR1 MNHNS and CDR2 SASEGT. The CDR3: CASSEGFAGATYEQYS. The CDR3 DNA follows: TGTGCCAGCAGTGAAGGTTTTGCGGGGGCCACCTACGAGCAGTACTCC.

J is TRBJ2-7 and V is TRBV10-3; 7 nucleotides match TRBD1. Germline CDR1 reads ENHRY; CDR2 reads SYGVKD. V lost 8 bases and J lost 3; bases outside the gene matches: 4. The CDR3 has 12 amino acids. The DNA of the CDR3 is TGTGCCATCCGAGGGGACAGCTACGAGCAGTACTTC. This translates into CAIRGDSYEQYF.

This clonotype was counted ten times or more. The chain joins TRBV9 to TRBJ2-7, with 10 bases fitting TRBD1. Germline V gene lookup returns CDR1 SGDLS and CDR2 YYNGEE. V trimming: 4 bases; J trimming: 5 bases; junction bases outside the gene matches: 6. The length of the CDR3 is 14 residues. CDR3 protein: CASSTTGGLDEQYF. The CDR3 DNA follows: TGTGCCAGCAGCACGACAGGGGGCTTAGACGAGCAGTACTTC.